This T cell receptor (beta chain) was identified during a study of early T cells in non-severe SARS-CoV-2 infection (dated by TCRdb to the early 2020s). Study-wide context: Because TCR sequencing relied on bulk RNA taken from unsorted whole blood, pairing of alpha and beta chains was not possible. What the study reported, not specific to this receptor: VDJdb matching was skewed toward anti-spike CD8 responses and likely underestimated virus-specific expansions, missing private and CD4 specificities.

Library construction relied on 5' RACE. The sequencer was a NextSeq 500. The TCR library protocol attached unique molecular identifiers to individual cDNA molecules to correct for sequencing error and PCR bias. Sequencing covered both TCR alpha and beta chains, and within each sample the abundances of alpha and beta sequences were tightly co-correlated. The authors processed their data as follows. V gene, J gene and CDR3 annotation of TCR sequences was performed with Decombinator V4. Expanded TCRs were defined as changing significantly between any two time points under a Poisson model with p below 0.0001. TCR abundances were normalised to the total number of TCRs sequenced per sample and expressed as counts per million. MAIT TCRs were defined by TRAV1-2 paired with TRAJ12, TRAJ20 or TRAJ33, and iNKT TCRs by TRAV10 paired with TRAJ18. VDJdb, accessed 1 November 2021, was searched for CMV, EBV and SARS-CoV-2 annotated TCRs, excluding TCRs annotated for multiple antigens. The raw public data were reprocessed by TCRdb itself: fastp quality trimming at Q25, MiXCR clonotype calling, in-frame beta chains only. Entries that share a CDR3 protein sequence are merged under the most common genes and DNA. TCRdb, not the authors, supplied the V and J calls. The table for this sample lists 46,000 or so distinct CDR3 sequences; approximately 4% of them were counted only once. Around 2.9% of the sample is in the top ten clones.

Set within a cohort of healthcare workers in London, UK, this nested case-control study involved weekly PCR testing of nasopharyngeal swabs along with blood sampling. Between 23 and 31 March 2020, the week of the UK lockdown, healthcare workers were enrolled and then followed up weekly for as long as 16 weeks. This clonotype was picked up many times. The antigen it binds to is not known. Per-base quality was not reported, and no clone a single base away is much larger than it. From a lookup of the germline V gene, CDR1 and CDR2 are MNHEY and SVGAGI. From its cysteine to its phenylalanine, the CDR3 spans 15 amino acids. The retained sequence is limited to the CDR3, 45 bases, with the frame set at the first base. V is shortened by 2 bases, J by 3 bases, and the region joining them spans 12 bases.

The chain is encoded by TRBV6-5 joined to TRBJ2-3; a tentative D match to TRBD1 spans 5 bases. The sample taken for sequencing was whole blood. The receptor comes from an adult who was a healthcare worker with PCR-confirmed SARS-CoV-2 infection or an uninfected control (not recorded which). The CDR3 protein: CASSYMGRRTDTQYF. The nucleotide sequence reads TGTGCCAGCAGTTACATGGGGCGAAGAACAGATACGCAGTATTTT.